These T cell receptor beta chains were read from a single sample in a study of blood T cell repertoires in COVID-19. Profiled with immunoSEQ multiplex PCR; TCRdb holds only in-frame clones, not every one. Among about 160,000 clones listed, over 80% were seen once. The source material was peripheral blood. Receptors originate from a woman aged 60 to 75 who had recovered from COVID-19. Each CDR3 is given with its conserved first and last residue. The D gene is left open where the match is weak. Only part of the rows carry a size: once, few, many, or a class if the clone is expanded.

v_call: TRBV11-2; clone_size: once; j_call: TRBJ2-7; d_call: -; cdr3_nt: TGTGCCAGCAGCTTAGGGGGGCGAAACGCCTTC; cdr3_aa: CASSLGGRNAF
v_call: TRBV14; clone_size: -; j_call: TRBJ1-6; d_call: -; cdr3_nt: TGTGCCAGCAGCCAAGATGAGAGGGATTCACCCCTCCACTTT; cdr3_aa: CASSQDERDSPLHF
v_call: TRBV19; clone_size: -; j_call: TRBJ2-5; d_call: TRBD1; cdr3_nt: TGTGCCAGTTCCGGGACAGCTCAAGAGACCCAGTACTTC; cdr3_aa: CASSGTAQETQYF
v_call: TRBV2; clone_size: -; j_call: TRBJ1-2; d_call: -; cdr3_nt: TGTGCCAGCAGCTCAAGACAAGACTATGGCTACACCTTC; cdr3_aa: CASSSRQDYGYTF
v_call: TRBV25-1; clone_size: -; j_call: TRBJ1-2; d_call: -; cdr3_nt: TGTGCCAGCAGTGCGGTCGGGGGGCTGAGTGGGGGCTACACCTTC; cdr3_aa: CASSAVGGLSGGYTF
v_call: TRBV7-6; clone_size: -; j_call: TRBJ2-7; d_call: TRBD2; cdr3_nt: TGTGCCAGCAGCTTATTGGCGGGGGAAGGGTACGAGCAGTACTTC; cdr3_aa: CASSLLAGEGYEQYF
v_call: TRBV11-2; clone_size: -; j_call: TRBJ1-4; d_call: -; cdr3_nt: TGTGCCAGCAGCGAAATACGCGGGGGCAAACTGTTTTTT; cdr3_aa: CASSEIRGGKLFF
v_call: TRBV21-1; clone_size: -; j_call: TRBJ1-5; d_call: -; cdr3_nt: TGTGCCAGCAGAAACAGGGGAGCGATTTGCAATCAGCCCCAGCATTTT; cdr3_aa: CASRNRGAICNQPQHF
v_call: TRBV3-1/TRBV3-2; clone_size: once; j_call: TRBJ1-2; d_call: -; cdr3_nt: TGTGCCAGCAGCGCCGGACAAGGCTCACGCTCTGGCTACACCTTC; cdr3_aa: CASSAGQGSRSGYTF
v_call: TRBV5-4; clone_size: -; j_call: TRBJ2-2; d_call: TRBD1; cdr3_nt: TGTGCCAGCAGCTCTCGACAGGGGGCGGACGGGGAGCTGTTTTTT; cdr3_aa: CASSSRQGADGELFF
v_call: TRBV27; clone_size: -; j_call: TRBJ2-1; d_call: TRBD2; cdr3_nt: TGTGCCAGCAGTCCCGGGACTAGCGGGGACGATGAGCAGTTCTTC; cdr3_aa: CASSPGTSGDDEQFF
v_call: TRBV29-1; clone_size: once; j_call: TRBJ2-2; d_call: -; cdr3_nt: TGCAGCGTTGCACTTGAATCCGGGGAGCTGTTTTTT; cdr3_aa: CSVALESGELFF
v_call: TRBV3-1/TRBV3-2; clone_size: -; j_call: TRBJ2-3; d_call: TRBD1; cdr3_nt: TGTGCCAGCAGGCAGGGGGCCGGGTCAGATACGCAGTATTTT; cdr3_aa: CASRQGAGSDTQYF
v_call: TRBV2; clone_size: -; j_call: TRBJ1-6; d_call: -; cdr3_nt: TGTGCCAGCAGTGACCCCCCGGGCTATAATTCACCCCTCCACTTT; cdr3_aa: CASSDPPGYNSPLHF
v_call: TRBV16; clone_size: -; j_call: TRBJ1-4; d_call: -; cdr3_nt: TGTGCCAGCAGCCGCCAGGGCGGTGAAAAACTGTTTTTT; cdr3_aa: CASSRQGGEKLFF
v_call: TRBV5-5; clone_size: -; j_call: TRBJ1-1; d_call: -; cdr3_nt: TGTGCCAGCAGCTCGGGGGACGGCGGAAACACTGAAGCTTTCTTT; cdr3_aa: CASSSGDGGNTEAFF
v_call: TRBV7-3; clone_size: -; j_call: TRBJ2-7; d_call: TRBD1; cdr3_nt: TGTGCCAGCAGCTCAGGAGCCGGGACAGTCCACGAGCAGTACTTC; cdr3_aa: CASSSGAGTVHEQYF
v_call: TRBV28; clone_size: -; j_call: TRBJ1-6; d_call: -; cdr3_nt: TGTGCCAGCAGTTTCCTCCAGGGGCAAAATTCACCCCTCCACTTT; cdr3_aa: CASSFLQGQNSPLHF
v_call: TRBV29-1; clone_size: -; j_call: TRBJ2-7; d_call: TRBD1; cdr3_nt: TGCAGCGCTACCGGGACAGGGGGCGACGAGCAGTACTTC; cdr3_aa: CSATGTGGDEQYF
v_call: TRBV7-9; clone_size: -; j_call: TRBJ1-1; d_call: -; cdr3_nt: TGTGCCAGCAGCCCTAAAAAATCGAACACTGAAGCTTTCTTT; cdr3_aa: CASSPKKSNTEAFF
v_call: TRBV24-1; clone_size: -; j_call: TRBJ1-2; d_call: -; cdr3_nt: TGTGCCACCAGTGACCGAGGGCCTCTCTATGGCTACACCTTC; cdr3_aa: CATSDRGPLYGYTF
v_call: TRBV20-1; clone_size: few; j_call: TRBJ2-7; d_call: TRBD2; cdr3_nt: TGCAGTGCTAGTAAGAGCGGGGGGACCTACGAGCAGTACTTC; cdr3_aa: CSASKSGGTYEQYF
v_call: TRBV3-1/TRBV3-2; clone_size: -; j_call: TRBJ2-3; d_call: TRBD2; cdr3_nt: TGTGCCAGCAGCTCGGCGGGGGGGCTAGATACGCAGTATTTT; cdr3_aa: CASSSAGGLDTQYF
v_call: TRBV5-6; clone_size: -; j_call: TRBJ2-7; d_call: -; cdr3_nt: TGTGCCAGCAGCAACGAAGGGGGATACGAGCAGTACTTC; cdr3_aa: CASSNEGGYEQYF
v_call: TRBV7-9; clone_size: few; j_call: TRBJ2-3; d_call: -; cdr3_nt: TGTGCCAGCAGCTTGGGGAGACTAGAGACAGATACGCAGTATTTT; cdr3_aa: CASSLGRLETDTQYF
v_call: TRBV28; clone_size: once; j_call: TRBJ1-2; d_call: TRBD1; cdr3_nt: TGTGCCAGCAGTTCTACAGGACAGGGGGTGTGGGGCGGCTACACCTTC; cdr3_aa: CASSSTGQGVWGGYTF
v_call: TRBV19; clone_size: -; j_call: TRBJ1-1; d_call: -; cdr3_nt: TGTGCCAGTACGGGAGGCTTCAACACTGAAGCTTTCTTT; cdr3_aa: CASTGGFNTEAFF
v_call: TRBV28; clone_size: once; j_call: TRBJ1-2; d_call: TRBD1; cdr3_nt: TGTGCCAGCAATGTTCCCGGACAGGGGGGGACCAATAACTATGGCTACACCTTC; cdr3_aa: CASNVPGQGGTNNYGYTF
v_call: TRBV4-3; clone_size: once; j_call: TRBJ2-1; d_call: -; cdr3_nt: TGCGCCAGCAGCCAAGAAGGGAGCTCCGGGGAGCAGTTCTTC; cdr3_aa: CASSQEGSSGEQFF
v_call: TRBV5-4; clone_size: -; j_call: TRBJ1-1; d_call: -; cdr3_nt: TGTGCCAGCAGCTTACAGGGTCGGTTGACTGAAGCTTTCTTT; cdr3_aa: CASSLQGRLTEAFF
v_call: TRBV6-5; clone_size: -; j_call: TRBJ2-7; d_call: TRBD1; cdr3_nt: TGTGCCAGCAGTTACCTACGGGACAGGGACTACGAGCAGTACTTC; cdr3_aa: CASSYLRDRDYEQYF
v_call: TRBV19; clone_size: -; j_call: TRBJ2-1; d_call: -; cdr3_nt: TGTGCCAGTAGTATTAACGGGGGTGCAGGTGAGCAGTTCTTC; cdr3_aa: CASSINGGAGEQFF